The next 6 T cell receptor beta chains were all read from a single sample in a study of shared T cell receptors in the human thymus. Profiling relied on immunoSEQ multiplex PCR, and the TCRdb table lists in-frame clones only, not all of them. Of over 650,000 clones listed, around 87% are singletons. These data were likewise used in another study, on human thymus T cells.

The sample taken for sequencing was thymocytes. Receptor source: a boy younger than two with a congenital heart defect.

The chain joins TRBV25-1 to TRBJ1-2; no reliable D call. V was cut by 10 bases and J by 3 bases, with 9 bases left in between. In germline, CDR1 is MGHDK, CDR2 SYGVNS. The CDR3 consists of 11 residues. The CDR3 reads CAIDTDYGYTF. As DNA, the CDR3 is TGTGCCATCGACACCGACTATGGCTACACCTTC.

The gene calls are TRBV5-6 and TRBJ1-1; D remains ambiguous. This CDR3 comprises 14 residues. The ends were cut back, 0 bases at V and 0 bases at J, with 6 bases in the middle. Germline CDR1 and CDR2: SGHDT and YYEEEE. As DNA, the CDR3 is TGTGCCAGCAGCTTGGGGGAGATGAACACTGAAGCTTTCTTT. Its translation: CASSLGEMNTEAFF.

J is TRBJ2-7 and V is TRBV29-1; TRBD1 might be the D (6 bases). This CDR3 comprises 13 residues. V dropped 7 bases and J dropped 3 bases, with 16 bases sitting between them. The germline V gene has CDR1 SQVTM and CDR2 ANQGSEA. This CDR3 reads CSATFGTNYEQYF. In DNA, the CDR3 is TGCAGCGCAACATTCGGGACAAACTACGAGCAGTACTTC.

J is TRBJ1-4 and V is TRBV7-8; D is unclear. CDR3 size: 15 residues. V was trimmed by 4 bases and J by 0 bases, leaving 9 bases between them. Germline V gene sequence: CDR1 SGHVS, CDR2 FQNEAQ. CDR3 bases: TGTGCCAGCAGCTATGACGGGGCAACTAATGAAAAACTGTTTTTT. Its protein is CASSYDGATNEKLFF.

The chain couples TRBV6-6 to TRBJ1-3; D unresolved. Trimming stripped 4 bases from V and 0 bases from J, with 7 bases between. The CDR3 runs to 14 residues. Germline V gives CDR1 MNHNY, CDR2 SVGAGI (reference sequence). The CDR3 here is CASSSAISGNTIYF. The DNA of the CDR3 is TGTGCCAGCAGTTCAGCGATCTCTGGAAACACCATATATTTT.

The chain recombines TRBV5-4 with TRBJ2-5, with TRBD2 matching 13 bases. The germline V gene has CDR1 SGHNT and CDR2 YYREEE (reference sequence). The trim removed 3 bases at V and 3 bases at J, leaving 14 bases unmatched. The CDR3 contains 19 residues. The CDR3 sequence: CASSSARTSGSRSKETQYF. The CDR3 nucleotides are TGTGCCAGCAGCTCCGCAAGGACTAGCGGGAGCCGGTCCAAAGAGACCCAGTACTTC.